The 8 T cell receptor beta chains in this list originate from one sample, sequenced in a study of CD8 T cells in Susac syndrome. The RNA input was 0.5 to 1 ug, and it was reverse transcribed with random hexamers. TCRdb re-called the immunoSEQ multiplex PCR reads with MiXCR, one entry per CDR3 protein. Among roughly 130,000 distinct CDR3 sequences listed, just under 95% were seen once. What was sequenced was CD8+ T cells from PBMCs. Receptor source: a human donor with Susac syndrome.

This rearrangement joins TRBV7-2 to TRBJ2-3; TRBD2 aligns across 8 bases. The CDR3 loop spans 14 amino acids. The germline CDR1 and CDR2 sequences are SGHTA and FQGNSA. Trimming removed 6 bases from V and 1 base from J; junction bases left unmatched: 3. The CDR3 reads CASSSTSGTDTQYF. Written as DNA, the CDR3 is TGTGCCAGCAGTTCGACTAGCGGCACAGATACGCAGTATTTT.

V usage is TRBV6-2 or TRBV6-3 and J usage is TRBJ2-5; 10 bases map to TRBD2. The CDR3 runs to 18 residues. V was clipped by 5 bases and J by 5 bases; unmatched bases: 17. Germline loops: CDR1 MNHEY, CDR2 SVGEGT. CDR3 nucleotide sequence: TGTGCCAGCAGTCCTCGGACTAGCGGCCGGGTCACGGGGGAGACCCAGTACTTC. Encoded protein: CASSPRTSGRVTGETQYF.

The gene calls are TRBV5-6 and TRBJ2-5, with D perhaps matching TRBD2 (7 bases). Trimming shortened V by 4 bases and J by 0 bases, and 16 bases separated the two germline ends. CDR1 and CDR2 from the germline V gene are SGHDT and YYEEEE. This CDR3 has 16 residues. DNA of the CDR3: TGTGCCAGCAGCCCGCTGGCGGGGGCCGACCAAGAGACCCAGTACTTC. It translates to CASSPLAGADQETQYF.

This clonotype is a singleton in its sample. The CDR3 DNA sequence: TGCGCCAGCAGCCAAGCCCAGGGCGTCACTGAAGCTTTCTTT. Translation gives CASSQAQGVTEAFF. The gene calls are TRBV4-1 and TRBJ1-1; D possibly corresponds to TRBD1 (5 bases). The CDR3 is 14 amino acids. Trimming took off 1 base at V and 4 bases at J, with 10 bases between the two ends. Germline V gene data show CDR1 as MGHRA and CDR2 as YSYEKL.

The J gene is TRBJ2-5, the V gene TRBV2; tentatively, D is TRBD1 (5 bases). This CDR3 has 12 residues. The germline V gene encodes CDR1 SNHLY and CDR2 FYNNEI. V lost 7 bases and J lost 3, with 9 bases in between. The CDR3 bases are TGTGCCAGCACCCTAGGGGAAGAGACCCAGTACTTC. It yields the protein CASTLGEETQYF.

This clonotype was observed a single time. V is TRBV11-2 and J is TRBJ2-5, with 9 bases aligning to TRBD1. After removal of 1 base from V and 5 bases from J, the junction contained 8 bases not matched to a gene. The CDR3 has 16 amino acids. Per the germline V gene, CDR1 is SGHAT and CDR2 is FQNNGV. The CDR3 spells CASSLGSGTGWETQYF. In nucleotides, the CDR3 is TGTGCCAGCAGCTTAGGCTCCGGGACAGGGTGGGAGACCCAGTACTTC. The complete variable domain, with remaining parts taken from reference TRBV11-2 and TRBJ2-5, reads EAGVAQSPRYKIIEKRQSVAFWCNPISGHATLYWYQQILGQGPKLLIQFQNNGVVDDSQLPKDRFSAERLKGVDSTLKIQPAKLEDSAVYLCASSLGSGTGWETQYFGPGTRLLVL.

The chain uses TRBV12-3 or TRBV12-4 and TRBJ1-5; D is unclear. The CDR3 runs 14 residues. V lost 1 base and J lost 3, with 7 bases in between. CDR3 DNA: TGTGCCAGCAGTTTAGACCGGATCAATCAGCCCCAGCATTTT. It translates to CASSLDRINQPQHF.

This chain connects TRBV12-5 to TRBJ2-2, with D possibly matching TRBD1 (6 bases). With 0 bases removed from V and 5 bases from J, the gap between germline ends came to 16 bases. Germline CDR1 reads LGHNT; CDR2 reads FRNRAP. This CDR3 is built from 17 residues. The CDR3 spells CASGLVLQGSGTGELFF. The CDR3 DNA follows: TGTGCTAGTGGTTTGGTACTACAGGGTTCGGGGACCGGGGAGCTGTTTTTT.